This TCR beta chain was identified during a study of control samples from healthy donors and cancer patients. Sequencing used immunoSEQ multiplex PCR; TCRdb keeps in-frame clones, though not all of them. The table for this sample gives about 200,000 clones. The CDR3 has 13 residues. The V and J ends lost 3 bases and 7 bases respectively, with 12 bases between them. The chain recombines TRBV12-3 or TRBV12-4 with TRBJ1-1; tentative D call: TRBD1 (6 bases). This TCR came from a woman in her twenties or thirties in good health. The specimen was blood. CDR3 amino acids: CASSFLGQNEAFF. The CDR3 bases are TGTGCCAGCAGTTTCTTAGGACAGAATGAAGCTTTCTTT.